Many counts were recorded for the clone carrying this T cell receptor beta chain. The target antigen is unknown. The cDNA was synthesized by 5'RACE incorporating 10-nucleotide random UMIs. TCRdb re-called the 5' RACE reads through MiXCR, storing one row per CDR3 protein. The sample consists of 70,000 to 90,000 distinct CDR3 sequences, approximately 5% of them appearing once. The unsorted libraries were produced from 2 million PBMCs held at -80 C. The data derive from a study of neurological immune-mediated disorders. Study observations and caveats: Subjects shared no identical expanded-clone CDR3 amino acid sequences, suggesting private TCR-beta repertoires in all groups.

J lost 6 bases, V lost 5 bases, and 14 bases had no gene match. Germline-derived CDR1 and CDR2 are SEHNR and FQNEAQ (reference sequence). The CDR3 runs to 16 residues. V usage is TRBV7-9 and J usage is TRBJ2-3; 7 bases agree with TRBD2. The origin of this receptor is a woman aged 25-40 years with multiple sclerosis. Sequenced sample: PBMCs. The CDR3 bases are TGTGCCAGCAGCGCTACCGTGGGCGGGAGAACGGATACGCAGTATTTT. Encoded protein: CASSATVGGRTDTQYF. Full variable domain (rest looked up from reference TRBV7-9 and TRBJ2-3): DTGVSQNPRHKITKRGQNVTFRCDPISEHNRLYWYRQTLGQGPEFLTYFQNEAQLEKSRLLSDRFSAERPKGSFSTLEIQRTEQGDSAMYLCASSATVGGRTDTQYFGPGTRLTVL.